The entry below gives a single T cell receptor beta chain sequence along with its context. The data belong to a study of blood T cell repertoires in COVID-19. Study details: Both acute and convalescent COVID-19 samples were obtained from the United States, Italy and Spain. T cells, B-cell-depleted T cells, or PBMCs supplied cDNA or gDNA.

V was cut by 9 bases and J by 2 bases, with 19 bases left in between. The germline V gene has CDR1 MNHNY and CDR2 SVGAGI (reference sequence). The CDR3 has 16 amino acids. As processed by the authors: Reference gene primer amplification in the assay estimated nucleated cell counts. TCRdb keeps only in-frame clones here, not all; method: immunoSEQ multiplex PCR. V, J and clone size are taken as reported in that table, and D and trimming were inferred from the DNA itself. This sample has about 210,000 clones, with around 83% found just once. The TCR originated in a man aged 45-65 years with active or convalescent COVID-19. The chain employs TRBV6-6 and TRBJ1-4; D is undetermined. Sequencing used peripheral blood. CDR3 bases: TGTGCCAGTCAGTTAATCAGAGGCGGGACTAATGAAAAACTGTTTTTT. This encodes CASQLIRGGTNEKLFF.